What follows describes a single T cell receptor (beta chain). Its antigen is still unknown. The input lacks base qualities; no much larger clone sits a single base away. The time point label, read with the paper, signifies: sample taken at primary tumor resection. TCR sequencing used whole RNA extracted from tumor and nontumor lung tissue, or from cryopreserved PBMC samples, without cell sorting. Samples were obtained from approximately 77 patients with early-stage, untreated non-small cell lung cancer from the lung TRACERx cohort. Only patients with enough RNA available from two or more tumor regions were chosen for TCR sequencing. This sample was included in a study of spatial heterogeneity in lung cancer (dated by TCRdb to about 2019). About the investigation overall: Beta-chain transcripts were consistently detected in greater numbers than alpha-chain transcripts, which likely reflected higher beta-chain transcript abundance. In the raw uncorrected reads, each unique combination of TCR and UMI appeared more than ten times on average. The study quantitatively compared TCR alpha and beta repertoires across multiple tumor regions, matched nontumor lung and blood in non-small cell lung cancer. The study linked features of the TCR repertoire to counts of nonsynonymous mutations, which were determined by whole-exome sequencing of tumor tissue. At surgery, hundreds of tumor regions, around 67 matched nontumor lung samples and 56 PBMC samples were TCR-sequenced for both alpha and beta chains. The full study reports these points: Ubiquitous expanded tumor TCRs were detected in blood more often at tumor resection than at routine follow-up. Additional single-cell paired TCR alpha and beta sequencing was considered necessary to confirm, at a functional level, the hypothesis that regional TCRs recognize regional mutations.

The library was obtained by 5' RACE. The data were produced on a NextSeq 500. In the TCR library protocol, a unique molecular identifier was attached to each TCR cDNA molecule so that PCR and sequencing errors could be corrected. As for the authors' bioinformatics: TCR identification, UMI-based error correction and CDR3 extraction were all carried out with Decombinator tools. TCRs above a frequency of 2 per 1,000, corresponding to the top 1% of the tumor frequency distribution, were defined as expanded. Renyi diversity was calculated using the R vegan package after each repertoire was subsampled 100 times to 5,000 TCRs. CDR3 similarity networks were built from amino acid triplet string-kernel similarity, with CDR3s being connected when pairwise similarity was above 0.82. The public sequencing data were trimmed at Q25 with fastp and processed into clonotypes with MiXCR by TCRdb, which kept only in-frame beta chains. Each entry is one CDR3 protein sequence, shown with its most common DNA and genes. The V and J calls and clone size come from TCRdb's table, not from the authors' own analysis. This sample is represented by 77,000 or so distinct CDR3 sequences; more than 15% of them were singletons. The ten largest clonotypes hold roughly 6% of the sample.

Counted from cysteine to phenylalanine, this CDR3 has 13 amino acids. Only the CDR3 region is kept as DNA, spanning 39 bases read in frame from base 1. CDR1 and CDR2 are read off the germline V gene (reference sequence) as DFQATT and SNEGSKA. V has 7 bases trimmed and J has 7 bases trimmed; junction bases matching no gene number 13. Rearrangement joined TRBV20-1 to TRBJ2-7, and 7 bases in between align with TRBD1. The specimen was PBMCs, collected at surgery. The sequence was collected from a male donor with early-stage non-small cell lung cancer. CDR3 reads: CSVSDRHNGEQYF. In nucleotides, the sequence is TGCAGTGTTTCGGACAGGCACAACGGGGAGCAGTACTTC.